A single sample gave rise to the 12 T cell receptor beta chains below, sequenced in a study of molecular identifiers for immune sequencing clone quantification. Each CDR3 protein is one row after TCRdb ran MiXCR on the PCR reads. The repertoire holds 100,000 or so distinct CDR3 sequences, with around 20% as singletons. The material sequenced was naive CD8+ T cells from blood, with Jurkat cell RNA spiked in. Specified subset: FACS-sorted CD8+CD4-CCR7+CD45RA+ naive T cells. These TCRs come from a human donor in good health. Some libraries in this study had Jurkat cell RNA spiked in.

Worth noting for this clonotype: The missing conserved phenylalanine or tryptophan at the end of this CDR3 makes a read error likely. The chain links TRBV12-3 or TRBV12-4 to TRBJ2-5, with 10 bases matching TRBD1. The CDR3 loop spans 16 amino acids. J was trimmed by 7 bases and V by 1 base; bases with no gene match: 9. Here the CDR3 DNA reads TGTGCCAGCAGTTTAGGGACAGGGGGTCTAGGTGGGACCCAGTACCTC. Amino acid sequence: CASSLGTGGLGGTQYL.

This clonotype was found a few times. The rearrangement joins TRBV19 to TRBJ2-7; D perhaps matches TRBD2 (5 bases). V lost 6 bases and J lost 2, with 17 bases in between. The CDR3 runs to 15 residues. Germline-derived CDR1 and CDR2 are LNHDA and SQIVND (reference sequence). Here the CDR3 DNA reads TGTGCCAGTAGCTCACTAACCGGGAAAACCTACGAGCAGTACTTC. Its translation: CASSSLTGKTYEQYF.

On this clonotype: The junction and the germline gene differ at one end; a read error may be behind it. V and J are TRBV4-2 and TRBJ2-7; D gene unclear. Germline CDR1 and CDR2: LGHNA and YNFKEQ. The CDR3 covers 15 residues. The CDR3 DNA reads TGTGCCAGCAGCCAAGGCCTCTCGCAATTCTACGGGCAGTACTTC. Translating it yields CASSQGLSQFYGQYF.

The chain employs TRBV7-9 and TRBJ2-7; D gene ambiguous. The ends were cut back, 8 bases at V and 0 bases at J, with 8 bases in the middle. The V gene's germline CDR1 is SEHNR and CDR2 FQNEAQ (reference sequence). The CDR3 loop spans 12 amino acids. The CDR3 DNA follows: TGTGCCAGCGGCCTTCTCTCCTACGAGCAGTACTTC. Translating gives CASGLLSYEQYF.

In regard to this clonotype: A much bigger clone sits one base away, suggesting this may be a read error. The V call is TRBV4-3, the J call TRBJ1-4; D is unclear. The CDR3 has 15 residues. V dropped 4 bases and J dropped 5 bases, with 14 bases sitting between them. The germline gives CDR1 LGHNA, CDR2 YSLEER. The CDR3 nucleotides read TGCGCCAGCAGCCGCAGACGGACCATCAATGAAAAACTGTTTTTT. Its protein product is CASSRRRTINEKLFF.

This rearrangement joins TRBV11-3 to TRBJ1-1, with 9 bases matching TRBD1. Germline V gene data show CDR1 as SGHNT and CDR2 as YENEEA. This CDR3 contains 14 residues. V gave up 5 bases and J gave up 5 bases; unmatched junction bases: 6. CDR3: CASSPGQGGTEAFF. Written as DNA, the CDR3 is TGTGCCAGCAGCCCGGGACAGGGTGGTACTGAAGCTTTCTTT.

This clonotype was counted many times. CDR3 region: CASSLTAYEQYF. The CDR3 region has the DNA TGTGCCAGCAGCCTGACAGCTTACGAGCAGTACTTC. The J gene is TRBJ2-7, the V gene TRBV7-9; D perhaps matches TRBD1 (5 bases). The CDR3 length is 12 residues. Between the trimmed V and J ends, which lost 5 bases and 4 bases, there was a span of 9 bases. Per the germline V gene, CDR1 is SEHNR and CDR2 is FQNEAQ (reference sequence).

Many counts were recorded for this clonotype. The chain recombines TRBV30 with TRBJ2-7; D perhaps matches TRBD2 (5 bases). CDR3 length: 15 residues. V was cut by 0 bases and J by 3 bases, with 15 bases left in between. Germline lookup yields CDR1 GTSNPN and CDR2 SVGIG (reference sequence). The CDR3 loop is CAWSVLDSIYYEQYF. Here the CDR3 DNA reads TGTGCCTGGAGTGTACTAGATAGTATCTACTACGAGCAGTACTTC. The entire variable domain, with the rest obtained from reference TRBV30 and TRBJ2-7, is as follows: SQTIHQWPATLVQPVGSPLSLECTVEGTSNPNLYWYRQAAGRGLQLLFYSVGIGQISSEVPQNLSASRPQDRQFILSSKKLLLSDSGFYLCAWSVLDSIYYEQYFGPGTRLTVT.

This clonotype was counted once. This CDR3 is CASSAGTGGPWEQYF. CDR3 bases: TGTGCCAGCAGCGCCGGGACAGGGGGCCCGTGGGAGCAGTACTTC. The gene calls are TRBV9 and TRBJ2-7, with 12 bases identical to TRBD1. The CDR3 consists of 15 residues. V dropped 3 bases and J dropped 7; count of bases not matched to a gene: 8. Germline loops: CDR1 SGDLS, CDR2 YYNGEE.

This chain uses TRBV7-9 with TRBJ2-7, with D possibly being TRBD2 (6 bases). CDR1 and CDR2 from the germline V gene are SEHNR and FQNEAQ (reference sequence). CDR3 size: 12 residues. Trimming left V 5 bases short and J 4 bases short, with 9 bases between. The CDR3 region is CASSREKYEQYF. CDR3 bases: TGTGCCAGCAGCCGGGAGAAATACGAGCAGTACTTC.

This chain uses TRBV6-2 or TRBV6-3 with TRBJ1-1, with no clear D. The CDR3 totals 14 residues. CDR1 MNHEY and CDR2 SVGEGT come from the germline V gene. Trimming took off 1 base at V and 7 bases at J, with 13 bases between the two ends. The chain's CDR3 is CASSYYPGGDEAFF. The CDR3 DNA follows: TGTGCCAGCAGTTACTATCCCGGAGGAGATGAAGCTTTCTTT.

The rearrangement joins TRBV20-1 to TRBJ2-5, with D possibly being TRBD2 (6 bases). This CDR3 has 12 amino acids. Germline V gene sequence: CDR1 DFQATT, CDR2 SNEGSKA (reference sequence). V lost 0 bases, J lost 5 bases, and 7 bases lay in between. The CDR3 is CSARERGETQYF. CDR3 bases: TGCAGTGCTAGAGAACGGGGGGAGACCCAGTACTTC.